The T cell receptor (beta chain) described here comes from a study of CD8 T cells in Susac syndrome. The CDR3 contains 12 residues. In germline, CDR1 is SEHNR, CDR2 FQNEAQ (reference sequence). J was trimmed by 6 bases and V by 4 bases; bases with no gene match: 1. After extraction with the RNeasy kit, about 0.5 to 1 ug of the RNA was reverse transcribed using random hexamers. TCRdb re-called the immunoSEQ multiplex PCR reads with MiXCR, one entry per CDR3 protein. The table has 100,000 to 150,000 distinct CDR3 sequences, 80% to 85% seen once. The authors carried out high-throughput sequencing of TCR beta. They applied it to CD8+ and CD4+ T cells obtained from blood.

The chain recombines TRBV7-9 with TRBJ1-2; 8 bases line up with TRBD1. Sequenced input: CD8+ T cells from PBMCs. The sequence was collected from a human donor with multiple sclerosis. Here the CDR3 reads CASSWTGNGYTF. The DNA for the CDR3 is TGTGCCAGCAGCTGGACAGGGAATGGCTACACCTTC.